This T cell receptor (beta chain) appears in the sequencing data of a study of shared clonotypes between healthy human individuals. Every subset's genomic DNA went evenly onto several immunoSEQ plates. Researchers sequenced unsorted PBMC DNA using ten immunoSEQ deep assay plates. In the original workflow: In the immunoSEQ data, sequences were junction-only and lacked quality scores, so filtering differed. Data came from immunoSEQ multiplex PCR; TCRdb stores just in-frame clones and leaves some out. The DNA gave D and trimming, while V, J and clone size come from that table. This table has about 490,000 clones, 70% to 85% appearing once. Material: PBMCs. The TCR sequence derives from a woman between 40 and 50 years old in good health. Some clones in this sample may be carry-over from other donors' samples.

The CDR3 coding sequence is TGCAGCGTTGAAGAAGGTCGAGGGAGCCGCCAGCATTTT. The encoded protein is CSVEEGRGSRQHF. V and J are TRBV29-1 and TRBJ1-5; no clear D gene. This CDR3 has 13 amino acids. The V and J ends lost 0 bases and 12 bases respectively, with 15 bases between them. Germline V gives CDR1 SQVTM, CDR2 ANQGSEA.